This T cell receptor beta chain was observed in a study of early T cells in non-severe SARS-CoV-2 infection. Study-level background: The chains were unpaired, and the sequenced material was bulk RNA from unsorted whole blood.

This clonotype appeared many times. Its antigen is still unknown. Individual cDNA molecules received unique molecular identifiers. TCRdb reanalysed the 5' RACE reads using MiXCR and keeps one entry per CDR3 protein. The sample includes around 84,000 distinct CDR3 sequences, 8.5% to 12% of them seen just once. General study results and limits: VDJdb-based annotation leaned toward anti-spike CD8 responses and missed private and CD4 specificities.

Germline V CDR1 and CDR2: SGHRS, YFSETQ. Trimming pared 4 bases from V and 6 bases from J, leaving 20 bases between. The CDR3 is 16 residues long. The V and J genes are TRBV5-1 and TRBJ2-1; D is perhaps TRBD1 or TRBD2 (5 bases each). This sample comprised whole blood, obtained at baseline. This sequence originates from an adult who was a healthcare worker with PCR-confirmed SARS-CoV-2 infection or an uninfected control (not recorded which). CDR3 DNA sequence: TGCGCCAGCAGCAAGGGAGACTGGCAGGGCGGCAATGAGCAGTTCTTC. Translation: CASSKGDWQGGNEQFF.